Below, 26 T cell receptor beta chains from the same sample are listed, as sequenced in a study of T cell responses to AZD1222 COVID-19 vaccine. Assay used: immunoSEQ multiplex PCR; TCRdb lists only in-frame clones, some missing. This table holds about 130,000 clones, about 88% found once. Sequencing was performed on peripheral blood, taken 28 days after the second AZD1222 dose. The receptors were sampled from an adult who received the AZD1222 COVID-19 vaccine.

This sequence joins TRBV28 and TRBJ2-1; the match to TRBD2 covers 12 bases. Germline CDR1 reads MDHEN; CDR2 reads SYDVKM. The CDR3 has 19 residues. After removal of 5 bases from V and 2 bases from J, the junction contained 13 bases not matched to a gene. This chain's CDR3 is CASSVPAGLAGLTYNEQFF. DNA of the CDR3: TGTGCCAGCAGTGTCCCAGCCGGACTAGCGGGATTAACCTACAATGAGCAGTTCTTC.

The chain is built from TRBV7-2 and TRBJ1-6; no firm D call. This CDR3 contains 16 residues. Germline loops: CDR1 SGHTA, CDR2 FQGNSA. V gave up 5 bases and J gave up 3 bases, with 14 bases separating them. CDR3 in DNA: TGTGCCAGCAGCAAGAGGGAGATTCTCTATAATTCACCCCTCCACTTT. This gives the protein CASSKREILYNSPLHF.

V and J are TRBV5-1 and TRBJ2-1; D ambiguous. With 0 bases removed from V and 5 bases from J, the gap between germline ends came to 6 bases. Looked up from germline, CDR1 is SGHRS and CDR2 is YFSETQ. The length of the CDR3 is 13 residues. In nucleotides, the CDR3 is TGCGCCAGCAGCTTGGGACACAACAATGAGCAGTTCTTC. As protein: CASSLGHNNEQFF.

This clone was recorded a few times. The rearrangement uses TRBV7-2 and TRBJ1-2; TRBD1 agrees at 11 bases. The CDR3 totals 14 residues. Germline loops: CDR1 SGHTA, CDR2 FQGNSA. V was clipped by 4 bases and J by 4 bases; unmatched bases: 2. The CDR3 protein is CASSSDRGLYGYTF. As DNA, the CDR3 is TGTGCCAGCAGCTCGGACAGGGGGCTCTATGGCTACACCTTC.

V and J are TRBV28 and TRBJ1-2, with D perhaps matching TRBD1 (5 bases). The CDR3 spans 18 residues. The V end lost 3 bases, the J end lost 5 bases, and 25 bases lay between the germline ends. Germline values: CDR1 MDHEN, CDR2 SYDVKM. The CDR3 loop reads CASSFGVSRSREAYGYTF. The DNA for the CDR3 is TGTGCCAGCAGTTTCGGTGTTAGCCGGTCCAGGGAGGCGTATGGCTACACCTTC.

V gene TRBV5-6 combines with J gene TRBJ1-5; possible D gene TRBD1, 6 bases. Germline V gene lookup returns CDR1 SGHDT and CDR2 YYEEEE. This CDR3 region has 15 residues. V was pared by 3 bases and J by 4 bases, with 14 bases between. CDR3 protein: CASSSLGGGNQPQHF. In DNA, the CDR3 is TGTGCCAGCAGCTCGCTAGGGGGAGGTAATCAGCCCCAGCATTTT.

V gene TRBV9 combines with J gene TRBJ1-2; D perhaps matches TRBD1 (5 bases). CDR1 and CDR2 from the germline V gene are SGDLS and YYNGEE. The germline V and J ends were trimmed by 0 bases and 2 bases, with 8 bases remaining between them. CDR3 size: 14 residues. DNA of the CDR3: TGTGCCAGCAGCGTAGCGGGGGAAAACTATGGCTACACCTTC. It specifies CASSVAGENYGYTF.

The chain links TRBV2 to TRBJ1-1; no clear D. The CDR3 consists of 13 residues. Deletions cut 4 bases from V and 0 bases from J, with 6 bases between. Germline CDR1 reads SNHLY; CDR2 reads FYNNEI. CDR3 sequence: CASSGRLNTEAFF. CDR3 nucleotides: TGTGCCAGCAGTGGACGGCTGAACACTGAAGCTTTCTTT.

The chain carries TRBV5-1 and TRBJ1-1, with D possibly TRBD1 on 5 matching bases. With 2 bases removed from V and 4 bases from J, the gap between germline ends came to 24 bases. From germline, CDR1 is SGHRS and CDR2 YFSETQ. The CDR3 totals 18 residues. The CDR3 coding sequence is TGCGCCAGCAGCTTAATCCCGGGGCCAGCCCCTCGGGTCACTGAAGCTTTCTTT. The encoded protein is CASSLIPGPAPRVTEAFF.

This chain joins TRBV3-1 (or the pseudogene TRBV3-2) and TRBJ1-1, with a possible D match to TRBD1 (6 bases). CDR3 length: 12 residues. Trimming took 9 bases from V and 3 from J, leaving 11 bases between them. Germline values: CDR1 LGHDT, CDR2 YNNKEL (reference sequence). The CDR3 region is CASGRGDTEAFF. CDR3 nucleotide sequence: TGTGCCAGTGGAAGGGGGGACACTGAAGCTTTCTTT.

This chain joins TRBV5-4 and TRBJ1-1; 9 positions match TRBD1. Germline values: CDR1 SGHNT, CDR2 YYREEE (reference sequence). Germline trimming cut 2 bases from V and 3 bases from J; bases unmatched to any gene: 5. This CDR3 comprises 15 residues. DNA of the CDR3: TGTGCCAGCAGCTTTACAGGGGGCCAGGACACTGAAGCTTTCTTT. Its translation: CASSFTGGQDTEAFF.

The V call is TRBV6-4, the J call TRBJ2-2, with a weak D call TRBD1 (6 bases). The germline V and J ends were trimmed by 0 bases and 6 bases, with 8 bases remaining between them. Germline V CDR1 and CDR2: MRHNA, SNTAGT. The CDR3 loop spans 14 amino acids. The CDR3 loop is CASSDSGTSGELFF. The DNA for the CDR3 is TGTGCCAGCAGTGACTCAGGGACATCCGGGGAGCTGTTTTTT.

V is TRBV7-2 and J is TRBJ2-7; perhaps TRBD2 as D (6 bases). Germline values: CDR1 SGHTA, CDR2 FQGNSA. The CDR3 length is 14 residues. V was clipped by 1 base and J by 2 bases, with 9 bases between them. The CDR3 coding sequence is TGTGCCAGCAGCTTAGAGCGACTAGCCTACGAGCAGTACTTC. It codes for CASSLERLAYEQYF.

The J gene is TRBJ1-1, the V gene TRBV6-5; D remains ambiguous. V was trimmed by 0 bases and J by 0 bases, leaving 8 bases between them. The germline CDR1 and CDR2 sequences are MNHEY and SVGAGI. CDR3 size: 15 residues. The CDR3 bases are TGTGCCAGCAGTTACTCGCGGAATTTGAACACTGAAGCTTTCTTT. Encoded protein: CASSYSRNLNTEAFF.

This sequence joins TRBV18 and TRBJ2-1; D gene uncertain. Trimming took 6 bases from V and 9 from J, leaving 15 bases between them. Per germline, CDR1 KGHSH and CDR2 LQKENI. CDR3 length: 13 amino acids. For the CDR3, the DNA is TGTGCCAGCTCTCCCCTAGGTGGTAGTGAGCAGTTCTTC. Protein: CASSPLGGSEQFF.

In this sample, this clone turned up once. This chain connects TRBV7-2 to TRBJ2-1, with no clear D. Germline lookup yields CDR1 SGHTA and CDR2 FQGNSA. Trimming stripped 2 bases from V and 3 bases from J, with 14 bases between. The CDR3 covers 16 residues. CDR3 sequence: CASSLWMRVGYNEQFF. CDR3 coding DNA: TGTGCCAGCAGCTTATGGATGCGCGTAGGCTACAATGAGCAGTTCTTC.

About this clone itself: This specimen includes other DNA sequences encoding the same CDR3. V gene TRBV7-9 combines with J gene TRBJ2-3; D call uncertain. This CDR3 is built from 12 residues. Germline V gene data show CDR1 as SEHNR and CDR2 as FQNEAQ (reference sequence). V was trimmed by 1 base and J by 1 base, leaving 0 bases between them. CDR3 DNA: TGTGCCAGCAGCTTAGGCACAGATACGCAGTATTTT. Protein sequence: CASSLGTDTQYF.

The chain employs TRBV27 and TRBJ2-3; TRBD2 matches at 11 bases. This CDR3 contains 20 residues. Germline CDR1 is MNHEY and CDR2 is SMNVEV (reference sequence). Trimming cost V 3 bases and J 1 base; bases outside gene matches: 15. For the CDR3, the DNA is TGTGCCAGCAGTTTGGGGACTAGCGGTAGCCTCCTTATGGGCACAGATACGCAGTATTTT. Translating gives CASSLGTSGSLLMGTDTQYF.

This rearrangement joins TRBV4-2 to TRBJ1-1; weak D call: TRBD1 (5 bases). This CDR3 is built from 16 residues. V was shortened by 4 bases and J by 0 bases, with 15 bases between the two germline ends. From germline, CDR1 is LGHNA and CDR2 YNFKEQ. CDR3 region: CASSRDRITMNTEAFF. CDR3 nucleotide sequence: TGTGCCAGCAGCCGTGACAGAATTACCATGAACACTGAAGCTTTCTTT.

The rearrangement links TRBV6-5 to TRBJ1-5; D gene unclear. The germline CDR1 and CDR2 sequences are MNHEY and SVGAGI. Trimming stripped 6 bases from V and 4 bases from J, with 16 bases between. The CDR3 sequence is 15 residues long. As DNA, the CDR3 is TGTGCCAGCAGAAGCTTTCCGACGGGGAATCAGCCCCAGCATTTT. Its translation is CASRSFPTGNQPQHF.

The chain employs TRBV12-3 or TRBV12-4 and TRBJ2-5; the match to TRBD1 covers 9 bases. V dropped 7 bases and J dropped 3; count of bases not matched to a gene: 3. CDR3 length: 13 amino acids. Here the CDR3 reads CASKQGAKETQYF. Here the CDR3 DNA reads TGTGCCAGCAAACAGGGGGCAAAAGAGACCCAGTACTTC.

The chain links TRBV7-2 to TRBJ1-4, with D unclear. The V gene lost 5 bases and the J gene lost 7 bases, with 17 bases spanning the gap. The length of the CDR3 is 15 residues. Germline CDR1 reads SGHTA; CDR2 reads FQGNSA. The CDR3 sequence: CASSSGPLFIEKLFF. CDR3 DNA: TGTGCCAGCAGCAGCGGACCGCTTTTTATTGAAAAACTGTTTTTT. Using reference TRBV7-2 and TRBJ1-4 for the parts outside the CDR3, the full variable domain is GAGVSQSPSNKVTEKGKDVELRCDPISGHTALYWYRQSLGQGLEFLIYFQGNSAPDKSGLPSDRFSAERTGGSVSTLTIQRTQQEDSAVYLCASSSGPLFIEKLFFGSGTQLSVL.

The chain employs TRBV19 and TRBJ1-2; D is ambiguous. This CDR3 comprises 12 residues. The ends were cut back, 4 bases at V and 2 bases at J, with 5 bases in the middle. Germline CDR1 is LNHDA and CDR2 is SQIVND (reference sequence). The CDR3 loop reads CASSSNNYGYTF. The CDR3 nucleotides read TGTGCCAGTAGTAGCAACAACTATGGCTACACCTTC.

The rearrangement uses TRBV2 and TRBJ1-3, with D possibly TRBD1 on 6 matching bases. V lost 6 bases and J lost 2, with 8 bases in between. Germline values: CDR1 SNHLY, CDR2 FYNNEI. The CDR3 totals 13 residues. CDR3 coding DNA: TGTGCCAGCAGGGGGGACACTGGAAACACCATATATTTT. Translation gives CASRGDTGNTIYF.

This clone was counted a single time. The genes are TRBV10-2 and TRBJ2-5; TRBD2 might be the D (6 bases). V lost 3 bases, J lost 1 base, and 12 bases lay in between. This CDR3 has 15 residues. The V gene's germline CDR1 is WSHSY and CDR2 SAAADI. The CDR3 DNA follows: TGCGCCAGCAGTGATCTACTAGCAAGCCAAGAGACCCAGTACTTC. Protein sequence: CASSDLLASQETQYF.

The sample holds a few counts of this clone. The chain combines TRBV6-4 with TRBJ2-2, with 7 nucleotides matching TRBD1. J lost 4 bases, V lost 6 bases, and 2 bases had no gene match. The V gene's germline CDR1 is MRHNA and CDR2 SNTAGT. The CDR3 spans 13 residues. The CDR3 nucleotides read TGTGCCAGCAGCACAGGGGTCACCGGGGAGCTGTTTTTT. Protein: CASSTGVTGELFF.